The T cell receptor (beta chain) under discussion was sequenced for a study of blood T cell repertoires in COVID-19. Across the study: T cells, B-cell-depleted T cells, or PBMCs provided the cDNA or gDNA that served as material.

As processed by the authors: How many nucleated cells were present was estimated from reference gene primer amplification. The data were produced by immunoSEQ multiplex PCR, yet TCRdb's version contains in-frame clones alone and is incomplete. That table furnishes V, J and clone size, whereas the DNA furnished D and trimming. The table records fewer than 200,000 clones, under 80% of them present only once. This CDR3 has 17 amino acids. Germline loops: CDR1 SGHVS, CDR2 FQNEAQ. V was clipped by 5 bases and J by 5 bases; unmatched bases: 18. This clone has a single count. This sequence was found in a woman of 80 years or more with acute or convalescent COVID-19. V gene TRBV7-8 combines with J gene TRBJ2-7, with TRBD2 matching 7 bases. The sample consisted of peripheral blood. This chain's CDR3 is CASSASAEAGPFDEQYF. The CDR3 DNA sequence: TGTGCCAGCAGCGCCTCGGCCGAAGCGGGACCGTTTGACGAGCAGTACTTC.